These T cell receptor beta chains were read from a single sample in a study of identifying expanded T cells in peripheral blood. The repertoire was sequenced with immunoSEQ multiplex PCR; TCRdb's copy has only in-frame clones and lacks some. The sample consists of 85,000 to 120,000 clones, 88% of them appearing once. Sequencing was done on a sample of blood. The receptors shown here come from a person aged 18 to 75 in good health. The CDR3 runs from the conserved cysteine through the conserved F or W. Fields, in order: clone size, J gene, V gene, D gene, CDR3 DNA, CDR3 protein. A D gene is named only where the DNA matches it firmly. Clone size appears in some rows only: once, few, many, or a class for an expanded clone.

.	TRBJ2-1	TRBV7-2	.	TGTGCCAGCAGCTCTAGATTTGCGGGTGGGGAGCAGTTCTTC	CASSSRFAGGEQFF
.	TRBJ2-7	TRBV5-6	TRBD1	TGTGCCAGCAGCCTGCAGGGCAGGGGGTGGGAGCAGTACTTC	CASSLQGRGWEQYF
.	TRBJ1-5	TRBV6-1	.	TGTGCCAGCAGGGATTCAGGGGTGAGCAATCAGCCCCAGCATTTT	CASRDSGVSNQPQHF
.	TRBJ2-3	TRBV7-9	TRBD1	TGTGCCAGCAGCCGAATACAGGGGACGCAGTATTTT	CASSRIQGTQYF
once	TRBJ1-5	TRBV29-1	.	TGCAGCGTTGTGGGGGGCCCGTTAGAGCCCCAGCATTTT	CSVVGGPLEPQHF
.	TRBJ1-1	TRBV9	TRBD1	TGTGCCAGCAGCCCCGATCCAGGGGGGAACACTGAAGCTTTCTTT	CASSPDPGGNTEAFF
.	TRBJ1-5	TRBV7-2	.	TGTGCCAGCAGCTTACTGGGAGGTCCCAATCAGCCCCAGCATTTT	CASSLLGGPNQPQHF
.	TRBJ2-7	TRBV29-1	.	TGCAGCGTTTCAGGAGGGTGGGGGAACTCCTACGAGCAGTACTTC	CSVSGGWGNSYEQYF
.	TRBJ2-7	TRBV6-6	.	TGTGCCAGCGGGGAGACAGCCTACGAGCAGTACTTC	CASGETAYEQYF
once	TRBJ2-7	TRBV19	.	TGTGCCAGTAGTATACAGGGGCACTCCTACGAGCAGTACTTC	CASSIQGHSYEQYF
.	TRBJ2-1	TRBV5-6	.	TGTGCCAGCAGCTTGGGGCAAATCGAGGAGCAGTTCTTC	CASSLGQIEEQFF
.	TRBJ1-2	TRBV29-1	.	TGCAGCGTCCGTAGGCGGGAAATAGATGGCTACACCTTC	CSVRRREIDGYTF
.	TRBJ1-2	TRBV6-1	.	TGTGCCAGCAGTGAAACAGCTAACTATGGCTACACCTTC	CASSETANYGYTF
.	TRBJ2-1	TRBV5-1	.	TGCGCCAGCAGCTTGGGCTCTAGCGTTAACAATGAGCAGTTCTTC	CASSLGSSVNNEQFF
.	TRBJ1-2	TRBV28	.	TGTGCCAGCAGCGGTCCCAACTATGGCTACACCTTC	CASSGPNYGYTF
.	TRBJ1-5	TRBV29-1	TRBD1	TGCAGCGTTGGGGTTCAGGGGGGCAATCAGCCCCAGCATTTT	CSVGVQGGNQPQHF
few	TRBJ1-3	TRBV18	.	TGTGCCAGCTCAGCCGTTCCGGGAGGCTCTGGAAACACCATATATTTT	CASSAVPGGSGNTIYF
.	TRBJ2-7	TRBV6-1	.	TGTGCCAGCAGTGACAGTTCCTACGAGCAGTACTTC	CASSDSSYEQYF
.	TRBJ1-5	TRBV19	.	TGTGCCAGTAGTCGACAGACCAATCAGCCCCAGCATTTT	CASSRQTNQPQHF
.	TRBJ1-4	TRBV29-1	.	TGCAGCGTCTTGGGCAGGGAAAATGAAAAACTGTTTTTT	CSVLGRENEKLFF
.	TRBJ2-5	TRBV7-3	.	TGTGCCAGCAGCTTAGGCGACGAGCGGACGCAAGAGACCCAGTACTTC	CASSLGDERTQETQYF
.	TRBJ2-7	TRBV10-1	.	TGCGCCAGCAGTGGGGACTCCTTCTACGAGCAGTACTTC	CASSGDSFYEQYF
.	TRBJ2-7	TRBV9	TRBD1	TGTGCCAGCAGCCCTCGGGACAGGGTTTACGAGCAGTACTTC	CASSPRDRVYEQYF
.	TRBJ2-7	TRBV18	.	TGTGCCAGCTCACTAGCGAACGAGCAGTACTTC	CASSLANEQYF
.	TRBJ1-5	TRBV7-6	.	TGTGCCAGCAGCTTAGTTTCGGGGATTGATCAGCCCCAGCATTTT	CASSLVSGIDQPQHF
.	TRBJ2-1	TRBV11-2	TRBD1	TGTGCCAGCAGCTCGGACAGGAATCGTGGTGAGCAGTTCTTC	CASSSDRNRGEQFF
.	TRBJ1-2	TRBV5-4	.	TGTGCCAGCAGCTTTACAAGTTATGGCTACACCTTC	CASSFTSYGYTF
.	TRBJ1-3	TRBV9	.	TGTGCCAGCAGCCCCGAGGAGGCGGGTGGAAACACCATATATTTT	CASSPEEAGGNTIYF
.	TRBJ1-2	TRBV7-2	.	TGTGCCAGCAGTACCTGGAGGGGCCTCTCCTATGGCTACACCTTC	CASSTWRGLSYGYTF
.	TRBJ2-7	TRBV28	TRBD1	TGTGCCAGCAGCGTGACAGGGAGCTCCTACGAGCAGTACTTC	CASSVTGSSYEQYF
.	TRBJ2-7	TRBV5-4	TRBD2	TGTGCCAGCAGCCGTGCTCAAGCGGGAGTGTTCTACGAGCAGTACTTC	CASSRAQAGVFYEQYF
.	TRBJ2-7	TRBV7-9	.	TGTGCCAGCAGCTTATTCGACGAGCAGTACTTC	CASSLFDEQYF
.	TRBJ2-1	TRBV5-6	.	TGTGCCAGCAGCTTGGTAGTAGCGACGGCCTACAATGAGCAGTTCTTC	CASSLVVATAYNEQFF
.	TRBJ2-7	TRBV5-1	.	TGCGCCAGCAGCTTGGCGGCCGTGGGGATCTACGAGCAGTACTTC	CASSLAAVGIYEQYF
.	TRBJ1-5	TRBV7-2	.	TGTGCCAGCAGCTTAGGGCACGTTAGCAATCAGCCCCAGCATTTT	CASSLGHVSNQPQHF